A single sample is the source of the 31 T cell receptor beta chains below, sequenced in a study of identical twins. One entry per CDR3 protein, called by TCRdb with MiXCR from the 5' RACE reads. This sample has about 690,000 distinct CDR3 sequences, with around 6% found just once. Sequencing was performed on naive T cells sorted from blood. Source of these receptors: a man aged 18 to 29 in good health.

This clonotype has a handful of counts. The CDR3 reads CAWTDSGRAGNEQFF. DNA of the CDR3: TGTGCCTGGACCGATAGCGGGAGGGCCGGCAATGAGCAGTTCTTC. V gene TRBV30 combines with J gene TRBJ2-1, with 11 bases matching TRBD2. V was pared by 4 bases and J by 6 bases, with 8 bases of the junction left unmatched. Per germline, CDR1 GTSNPN and CDR2 SVGIG (reference sequence). The CDR3 consists of 15 residues.

The V call is TRBV7-9, the J call TRBJ2-3; 7 nucleotides match TRBD1. Germline-derived CDR1 and CDR2 are SEHNR and FQNEAQ (reference sequence). The length of the CDR3 is 16 residues. Trimming removed 7 bases from V and 0 bases from J; junction bases left unmatched: 10. The CDR3: CASNNLGGPSTDTQYF. CDR3 nucleotides: TGTGCCAGCAACAATTTAGGGGGCCCCAGCACAGATACGCAGTATTTT.

This clonotype was seen at least ten times. V gene TRBV6-1 combines with J gene TRBJ1-2; 7 bases align to TRBD1. The CDR3 is 16 residues long. Germline CDR1 reads MNHNS; CDR2 reads SASEGT. The junction had 11 bases not matched to a gene; V was cut back by 7 bases and J by 0 bases. The CDR3, as DNA: TGTGCCAGCACCCCCCAGGCAGGGGGAGCTAACTATGGCTACACCTTC. Its protein product is CASTPQAGGANYGYTF.

This clonotype has a count of ten or more. The V and J genes are TRBV7-2 and TRBJ2-1, with 10 bases aligning to TRBD2. This CDR3 has 16 amino acids. In germline, CDR1 is SGHTA, CDR2 FQGNSA. After removal of 1 base from V and 7 bases from J, the junction contained 7 bases not matched to a gene. The DNA for the CDR3 is TGTGCCAGCAGCTTAGTATCACTAGCGGGGCATAATGAGCAGTTCTTC. It encodes CASSLVSLAGHNEQFF.

This clonotype showed up many times. The V call is TRBV3-1, the J call TRBJ2-5, with D hard to call. The V end lost 3 bases, the J end lost 3 bases, and 5 bases lay between the germline ends. The CDR3 runs to 12 residues. Germline V gene lookup returns CDR1 LGHDT and CDR2 YNNKEL (reference sequence). The DNA for the CDR3 is TGTGCCAGCAGCCAGTTCGAAGAGACCCAGTACTTC. This encodes CASSQFEETQYF.

This clonotype turned up a few times. This chain links TRBV19 with TRBJ2-1; a possible D gene is TRBD2 (8 bases). The germline V gene encodes CDR1 LNHDA and CDR2 SQIVND (reference sequence). The CDR3 is 15 residues long. V shed 4 bases and J shed 2 bases, with 12 bases lying between them. CDR3 in amino acids: CASSTGRGPYNEQFF. CDR3 bases: TGTGCCAGTAGTACCGGGAGGGGGCCCTACAATGAGCAGTTCTTC.

This clonotype was detected a few times. This chain connects TRBV12-3 or TRBV12-4 to TRBJ2-5; 7 nucleotides agree with TRBD1. Trimming cost V 0 bases and J 5 bases; bases outside gene matches: 9. The CDR3 is 16 residues long. CDR3 sequence: CASSLANFRGWETQYF. CDR3 DNA: TGTGCCAGCAGTTTAGCGAATTTCAGGGGGTGGGAGACCCAGTACTTC.

Ten or more counts support this clonotype. This chain uses TRBV30 with TRBJ2-1; D may be TRBD2 (6 bases). The V gene lost 0 bases and the J gene lost 7 bases, with 19 bases spanning the gap. The CDR3 is 16 amino acids. The germline gives CDR1 GTSNPN, CDR2 SVGIG (reference sequence). CDR3 nucleotide sequence: TGTGCCTGGAGTGTAATCGCGGGATTTGAGATGAATGAGCAGTTCTTC. Its translation: CAWSVIAGFEMNEQFF. The variable domain in full, completed from reference TRBV30 and TRBJ2-1, reads SQTIHQWPATLVQPVGSPLSLECTVEGTSNPNLYWYRQAAGRGLQLLFYSVGIGQISSEVPQNLSASRPQDRQFILSSKKLLLSDSGFYLCAWSVIAGFEMNEQFFGPGTRLTVL.

This clonotype was counted ten times or more. V usage is TRBV12-3 or TRBV12-4 and J usage is TRBJ2-1; TRBD2 agrees at 13 bases. J was trimmed by 7 bases and V by 6 bases; bases with no gene match: 9. The CDR3 covers 16 residues. CDR3: CASSPTSGRHLNEQFF. The CDR3 DNA sequence: TGTGCCAGCAGCCCGACTAGCGGGAGGCATCTTAATGAGCAGTTCTTC.

The chain couples TRBV6-2 or TRBV6-3 to TRBJ2-1; TRBD2 matches 11 bases. With 2 bases clipped from V and 10 bases from J, the junction kept 7 bases outside the gene matches. The CDR3 consists of 15 residues. Germline V gene sequence: CDR1 MNHEY, CDR2 SVGEGT. CDR3 residues: CASSYASGRTREQFF. The CDR3, as DNA: TGTGCCAGCAGTTACGCTAGCGGGAGGACGAGGGAGCAGTTCTTC.

In this sample, this clonotype turned up a few times. The chain joins TRBV30 to TRBJ2-5; TRBD2 might be the D (6 bases). CDR1 and CDR2 (germline): GTSNPN, SVGIG (reference sequence). The germline V and J ends were trimmed by 2 bases and 5 bases, with 15 bases remaining between them. The CDR3 totals 14 residues. DNA for the CDR3: TGTGCCTGGAGTCACGGGAGCTTCAGGGAGACCCAGTACTTC. Its translation: CAWSHGSFRETQYF.

The table lists this clonotype with many counts. The chain couples TRBV15 to TRBJ2-2; D is possibly TRBD1 or TRBD2 (6 bases each). The germline V gene has CDR1 LNHNV and CDR2 YYDKDF (reference sequence). CDR3 length: 13 amino acids. Between the trimmed V and J ends, which lost 7 bases and 1 base, there was a span of 7 bases. CDR3: CATKGGNTGELFF. The DNA of the CDR3 is TGTGCCACCAAGGGGGGGAACACCGGGGAGCTGTTTTTT. Full variable domain (outside the CDR3, taken from reference TRBV15 and TRBJ2-2): DAMVIQNPRYQVTQFGKPVTLSCSQTLNHNVMYWYQQKSSQAPKLLFHYYDKDFNNEADTPDNFQSRRPNTSFCFLDIRSPGLGDTAMYLCATKGGNTGELFFGEGSRLTVL.

There are many counts of this clonotype. The genes are TRBV20-1 and TRBJ2-7; TRBD1 aligns across 9 bases. The CDR3 runs to 12 residues. Germline V CDR1 and CDR2: DFQATT, SNEGSKA (reference sequence). The CDR3 DNA reads TGCAGCGCTCGGACAGGGGCCTACGAGCAGTACTTC. This translates into CSARTGAYEQYF.

In this sample, this clonotype turned up many times. This chain links TRBV9 with TRBJ1-6; TRBD1 is a possible D gene (5 bases). V shed 5 bases and J shed 5 bases, with 11 bases lying between them. This CDR3 contains 14 residues. Per the germline V gene, CDR1 is SGDLS and CDR2 is YYNGEE. The CDR3, as DNA: TGTGCCAGCAGGGGGGGGGAGAATAATTCACCCCTCCACTTT. Amino acid sequence: CASRGGENNSPLHF.

About this clonotype itself: A read error is possible here, since a much larger clone lies one base away. The CDR3 DNA reads TGTGCCAGCGGTCATGGACAGGGCAATCAGCCCCAGCATTTT. Translated, it gives CASGHGQGNQPQHF. The chain has TRBV7-9 and TRBJ1-5, with 7 bases that match TRBD1. The CDR3 has 14 amino acids. J was trimmed by 2 bases and V by 8 bases; bases with no gene match: 6. Germline V gene sequence: CDR1 SEHNR, CDR2 FQNEAQ (reference sequence).

With regard to this clonotype: The junction and the germline gene differ at one end; a read error may be behind it. The rearrangement links TRBV14 to TRBJ2-4; weak D call: TRBD2 (6 bases). This CDR3 is built from 12 residues. The germline V gene encodes CDR1 SGHDN and CDR2 FVKESK. The CDR3 nucleotides are TGTGCCAGCAGCCTCCCAAGCGGGCCACCCGACTTC. Its protein is CASSLPSGPPDF.

This clonotype appeared a few times. The chain is built from TRBV2 and TRBJ1-1; D not resolved. The CDR3 has 12 amino acids. CDR1 and CDR2 (germline): SNHLY, FYNNEI. V lost 6 bases, J lost 1 base, and 6 bases lay in between. This chain's CDR3 is CASSGKNTEAFF. For the CDR3, the DNA is TGTGCCAGCAGCGGAAAGAACACTGAAGCTTTCTTT.

This clonotype has a count of ten or more. The rearrangement joins TRBV12-3 or TRBV12-4 to TRBJ2-1; 12 nucleotides line up with TRBD2. This CDR3 spans 15 amino acids. The trim removed 6 bases at V and 3 bases at J, leaving 3 bases unmatched. The CDR3 DNA follows: TGTGCCAGCAGCTGGACTAGCGGGGTCTACAATGAGCAGTTCTTC. This codes for CASSWTSGVYNEQFF.

A remark on this clonotype: A clone one base away is much larger, so this may be a read error. V is TRBV6-6 and J is TRBJ1-3; D is uncertain. The CDR3 totals 13 residues. Trimming removed 2 bases from V and 0 bases from J, with 2 bases in between. Germline CDR1 MNHNY, CDR2 SVGAGI (reference sequence). CDR3 amino acids: CASSYASGNTIYF. CDR3 bases: TGTGCCAGCAGTTACGCCTCTGGAAACACCATATATTTT.

This clonotype was picked up many times. The chain has TRBV15 and TRBJ2-7; 9 bases are a match to TRBD2. After removal of 0 bases from V and 6 bases from J, the junction contained 9 bases not matched to a gene. CDR3 length equals 16 residues. The germline V gene has CDR1 LNHNV and CDR2 YYDKDF (reference sequence). The CDR3 region has the DNA TGTGCCACCAGCAGAGATTTAGCGGGAGTATCTTCCGAGCAGTACGTC. Protein product: CATSRDLAGVSSEQYV.

The sample holds a few counts of this clonotype. The rearrangement links TRBV11-2 to TRBJ2-1; 9 positions agree with TRBD2. The V gene's germline CDR1 is SGHAT and CDR2 FQNNGV. Trimming at V came to 3 bases and at J to 4 bases, leaving 7 bases not matched to a gene. There are 16 residues in the CDR3. The CDR3 region has the DNA TGTGCCAGCAGCTTCCCAGCGGGAGGTGGATACAATGAGCAGTTCTTC. Its translation is CASSFPAGGGYNEQFF.

In its sample, this clonotype was seen many times. V usage is TRBV6-1 and J usage is TRBJ2-1; D might be TRBD2 (5 bases). There are 15 residues in the CDR3. V lost 7 bases and J 2 bases, leaving 15 bases between the germline ends. The germline CDR1 and CDR2 sequences are MNHNS and SASEGT. CDR3 DNA: TGTGCCAGCAACCGGGGAACGACCCCCTACAATGAGCAGTTCTTC. Translated: CASNRGTTPYNEQFF.

This clonotype was counted at least ten times. The chain combines TRBV7-2 with TRBJ2-1, with D unresolved. The CDR3 contains 15 residues. Germline V lookup: CDR1 SGHTA, CDR2 FQGNSA. The ends were cut back, 5 bases at V and 0 bases at J, with 11 bases in the middle. CDR3 sequence reads: CASSDTVISYNEQFF. The CDR3 DNA sequence: TGTGCCAGCAGCGATACAGTCATCTCCTACAATGAGCAGTTCTTC.

This clonotype came up many times. CDR3 protein: CASSLTLIAEAFF. Here the CDR3 DNA reads TGTGCCAGCAGCTTAACTCTTATCGCTGAAGCTTTCTTT. This chain connects TRBV7-3 to TRBJ1-1; D is ambiguous. Trimming removed 0 bases at V and 6 bases at J, with 8 bases between. CDR1 is SGHTA, CDR2 FQGTGA, per germline. The CDR3 length is 13 residues.

The rearrangement joins TRBV2 to TRBJ2-7; tentatively, D is TRBD1 or TRBD2 (5 bases each). The V end was cut by 4 bases, the J end by 5 bases, with 9 bases between. The germline CDR1 and CDR2 sequences are SNHLY and FYNNEI. The CDR3 is 12 residues long. CDR3 sequence (DNA): TGTGCCAGCAGTGTGGGGGTAGACGAGCAGTACTTC. As protein: CASSVGVDEQYF.

At least ten counts were recorded for this clonotype. V and J are TRBV5-1 and TRBJ2-7; maybe TRBD2 (5 bases). CDR3 size: 15 residues. Trimming took 0 bases from V and 0 from J, leaving 10 bases between them. From germline, CDR1 is SGHRS and CDR2 YFSETQ. CDR3 sequence reads: CASSLVAGSSYEQYF. The CDR3 DNA reads TGCGCCAGCAGCTTGGTGGCGGGCAGCTCCTACGAGCAGTACTTC.

This clonotype was seen ten or more times. The chain joins TRBV11-2 to TRBJ2-5; no reliable D call. CDR1 and CDR2 from the germline V gene are SGHAT and FQNNGV. The CDR3 runs 13 residues. Trimming pared 1 base from V and 4 bases from J, leaving 7 bases between. For the CDR3, the DNA is TGTGCCAGCAGCTTAGCCCACGGAGAGACCCAGTACTTC. Its protein is CASSLAHGETQYF.

Many counts were recorded for this clonotype. This chain links TRBV29-1 with TRBJ2-3; D remains ambiguous. Germline V gives CDR1 SQVTM, CDR2 ANQGSEA. The V gene lost 1 base and the J gene lost 5 bases, with 4 bases spanning the gap. This CDR3 region has 11 residues. CDR3 protein: CSVEAVDTQYF. DNA of the CDR3: TGCAGCGTTGAAGCGGTAGATACGCAGTATTTT.

This clonotype has ten or more counts. The rearrangement links TRBV5-1 to TRBJ1-5, with D possibly matching TRBD1 (6 bases). With 1 base removed from V and 4 bases from J, the gap between germline ends came to 12 bases. This CDR3 comprises 15 residues. The germline CDR1 and CDR2 sequences are SGHRS and YFSETQ. In DNA, the CDR3 is TGCGCCAGCAGCTTGACAGGGATGTCGAATCAGCCCCAGCATTTT. Translating gives CASSLTGMSNQPQHF. The full variable domain, in which reference TRBV5-1 and TRBJ1-5 provide the parts outside the CDR3, is KAGVTQTPRYLIKTRGQQVTLSCSPISGHRSVSWYQQTPGQGLQFLFEYFSETQRNKGNFPGRFSGRQFSNSRSEMNVSTLELGDSALYLCASSLTGMSNQPQHFGDGTRLSIL.

This clonotype was counted only a few times. The rearrangement joins TRBV6-1 to TRBJ2-7; 7 nucleotides match TRBD1. V shed 5 bases, J shed 2 bases, and the junction held 6 bases outside the gene matches. CDR1 and CDR2 from the germline V gene are MNHNS and SASEGT. The CDR3 is 14 amino acids. Written as DNA, the CDR3 is TGTGCCAGCAGTACCGGACAGGTCCCCTACGAGCAGTACGTC. Protein: CASSTGQVPYEQYV.

This clonotype turned up a few times. The chain carries TRBV29-1 and TRBJ2-3; D not certain. CDR1 and CDR2 from the germline V gene are SQVTM and ANQGSEA. This CDR3 is built from 10 residues. V gave up 7 bases and J gave up 7 bases, with 9 bases separating them. CDR3 sequence reads: CSADGYTQYF. The DNA of the CDR3 is TGCAGCGCCGACGGGTATACGCAGTATTTT.